One sample yielded the 28 T cell receptor beta chains listed below, sequenced in a study of cytomegalovirus exposure and HLA in healthy donors. The PCR was carried out with 60 Vbeta primers and 13 Jbeta primers. Sequencing was performed with immunoSEQ multiplex PCR; in TCRdb, only in-frame clones are kept and a portion is missing. The table lists 150,000 to 200,000 clones, roughly 79% of them singletons. The sample consisted of PBMCs. The receptor source for this set is a woman aged 18-35 years in good health and CMV-seropositive.

The chain combines TRBV1 with TRBJ1-1. TRBV1 has pseudogene status. The CDR3 sequence is 16 residues long. The CDR3 loop is CTSSQVGGVGNTEAFF. The CDR3 DNA reads as TGCACCAGCAGCCAAGTGGGGGGGGTCGGGAACACTGAAGCTTTCTTT.

In its sample, this clone was seen once. The chain joins TRBV29-1 to TRBJ1-2; 10 bases are a match to TRBD1. CDR3 length: 13 amino acids. From germline, CDR1 is SQVTM and CDR2 ANQGSEA. V lost 5 bases and J lost 2; bases outside the gene matches: 2. Here the CDR3 reads CSVPGQGNYGYTF. The CDR3 DNA sequence: TGCAGCGTTCCGGGACAGGGGAACTATGGCTACACCTTC.

This CDR3 is CASSTRGTGDYEQYF. For the CDR3, the DNA is TGTGCCAGCAGCACGAGGGGGACAGGGGACTACGAGCAGTACTTC. The chain carries TRBV9 and TRBJ2-7; 10 bases are shared with TRBD1. This CDR3 is 15 amino acids long. V trimming: 4 bases; J trimming: 3 bases; junction bases outside the gene matches: 7. Germline V gene lookup returns CDR1 SGDLS and CDR2 YYNGEE.

The chain joins TRBV19 to TRBJ1-1; perhaps TRBD1 as D (5 bases). The V end was cut by 7 bases, the J end by 0 bases, with 9 bases between. The CDR3 extends over 13 amino acids. Germline CDR1 LNHDA, CDR2 SQIVND (reference sequence). In DNA form, the CDR3 reads TGTGCCAGTAAAGCAGGGATGAACACTGAAGCTTTCTTT. As protein: CASKAGMNTEAFF.

The chain recombines TRBV6-5 with TRBJ1-5, with a weak D call TRBD1 (6 bases). The CDR3 extends over 14 amino acids. Germline loops: CDR1 MNHEY, CDR2 SVGAGI. V gave up 5 bases and J gave up 4 bases, with 12 bases separating them. CDR3 region: CASSPGALNQPQHF. The DNA of the CDR3 is TGTGCCAGCAGTCCAGGGGCCTTAAATCAGCCCCAGCATTTT.

The chain recombines TRBV6-5 with TRBJ2-1; 12 bases map to TRBD2. This CDR3 contains 16 residues. The germline gives CDR1 MNHEY, CDR2 SVGAGI. The V and J ends lost 0 bases and 13 bases, in that order; junction bases with no gene match: 10. The chain's CDR3 is CASSYSRASGGASQFF. The CDR3, as DNA: TGTGCCAGCAGTTACTCGAGGGCTAGCGGGGGGGCCTCACAGTTCTTC.

The J gene is TRBJ2-5, the V gene TRBV28, with 9 bases that match TRBD2. Germline assignment: CDR1 MDHEN and CDR2 SYDVKM. This CDR3 has 15 residues. The V segment lost 3 bases and the J segment 2 bases; nucleotides outside the gene matches: 4. The CDR3 sequence is CASSLASGAQETQYF. In DNA, the CDR3 is TGTGCCAGCAGTTTGGCTAGCGGGGCACAAGAGACCCAGTACTTC.

The CDR3, as DNA: TGTGCCAGCAGCTTGAACGACTGGGGCACAGATACGCAGTATTTT. Its translation: CASSLNDWGTDTQYF. J is TRBJ2-3 and V is TRBV5-6; unclear D gene. Germline V gene sequence: CDR1 SGHDT, CDR2 YYEEEE. V lost 1 base and J lost 1, with 10 bases in between. This CDR3 contains 15 residues.

The rearrangement links TRBV19 to TRBJ1-2; D gene unclear. This CDR3 has 14 amino acids. Looked up from germline, CDR1 is LNHDA and CDR2 is SQIVND (reference sequence). V lost 7 bases to trimming and J lost 4 bases, with 16 bases between them. CDR3 loop: CASTSLMGGYGYTF. The CDR3 DNA follows: TGTGCCAGTACCTCATTGATGGGAGGCTATGGCTACACCTTC.

This chain joins TRBV27 and TRBJ2-1; maybe TRBD1 (6 bases). CDR1 is MNHEY and CDR2 is SMNVEV in the germline V gene (reference sequence). Trimming pared 7 bases from V and 4 bases from J, leaving 11 bases between. The CDR3 runs to 13 residues. CDR3 DNA: TGTGCCAGCATGACGGGACATTACAATGAGCAGTTCTTC. Its translation: CASMTGHYNEQFF.

V is TRBV7-2 and J is TRBJ1-5, with D unclear. Per the germline V gene, CDR1 is SGHTA and CDR2 is FQGNSA. This CDR3 region has 14 residues. V lost 5 bases, J lost 5 bases, and 13 bases lay in between. The CDR3 DNA sequence: TGTGCCAGCAGCGCCCCCGGCGGTCATCAGCCCCAGCATTTT. It encodes CASSAPGGHQPQHF.

The chain combines TRBV7-6 with TRBJ1-3; 8 bases map to TRBD1. The CDR3 loop spans 15 amino acids. J lost 4 bases, V lost 7 bases, and 9 bases had no gene match. Germline V gene lookup returns CDR1 SGHVS and CDR2 FNYEAQ. In DNA, the CDR3 is TGTGCCAGCACCCAGGGGGCCGTTATGGGAAACACCATATATTTT. It is translated as CASTQGAVMGNTIYF.

This clone occurred once. The DNA of the CDR3 is TGTGCCAGCACGCCCGAGGGGGCGAGGAAAAAACTGTTTTTT. Its protein is CASTPEGARKKLFF. This sequence joins TRBV27 and TRBJ1-4, with 7 bases that match TRBD1. The CDR3 totals 14 residues. Germline lookup yields CDR1 MNHEY and CDR2 SMNVEV (reference sequence). Unmatched junction bases numbered 11, after V lost 7 bases and J lost 9 bases.

The chain recombines TRBV2 with TRBJ2-3, with D possibly being TRBD2 (5 bases). The V gene lost 2 bases and the J gene lost 3 bases, with 9 bases spanning the gap. Per the germline V gene, CDR1 is SNHLY and CDR2 is FYNNEI. This CDR3 contains 14 residues. CDR3 coding DNA: TGTGCCAGCAGTGAATGGAGAGGGACAGATACGCAGTATTTT. This codes for CASSEWRGTDTQYF.

The rearrangement joins TRBV5-1 to TRBJ2-3; 8 positions agree with TRBD2. The germline V gene has CDR1 SGHRS and CDR2 YFSETQ. Trimming cost V 5 bases and J 0 bases; bases outside gene matches: 5. The CDR3 has 15 residues. Here the CDR3 reads CASRSGGPSTDTQYF. CDR3 DNA sequence: TGCGCCAGCAGGAGCGGGGGTCCTAGCACAGATACGCAGTATTTT.

This clone is a singleton in its sample. The rearrangement joins TRBV27 to TRBJ2-3; D ambiguous. V lost 2 bases and J lost 9, with 12 bases in between. Germline V lookup: CDR1 MNHEY, CDR2 SMNVEV (reference sequence). CDR3 length equals 13 residues. The CDR3 DNA reads as TGTGCCAGCAGTTTACGTGTTGCCGAGACGCAGTATTTT. Its translation: CASSLRVAETQYF.

The chain carries TRBV14 and TRBJ1-2; 11 bases fit TRBD1. Germline CDR1 and CDR2: SGHDN and FVKESK. Trimming took 4 bases from V and 3 from J; bases not matched to a gene: 4. CDR3 length: 15 amino acids. CDR3 sequence (DNA): TGTGCCAGCAGCCGAGGACAGGGGGCGTACTATGGCTACACCTTC. Translation gives CASSRGQGAYYGYTF. The variable domain in full, completed from reference TRBV14 and TRBJ1-2, reads EAGVTQFPSHSVIEKGQTVTLRCDPISGHDNLYWYRRVMGKEIKFLLHFVKESKQDESGMPNNRFLAERTGGTYSTLKVQPAELEDSGVYFCASSRGQGAYYGYTFGSGTRLTVV.

This clone occurred once. The chain carries TRBV10-3 and TRBJ1-2, with 10 nucleotides matching TRBD1. CDR3 size: 15 residues. V lost 2 bases and J lost 8; bases outside the gene matches: 8. The germline V gene encodes CDR1 ENHRY and CDR2 SYGVKD. CDR3 loop: CAISERQGASAGYTF. The CDR3 region has the DNA TGTGCCATCAGTGAGCGACAGGGGGCTTCGGCGGGCTACACCTTC.

The genes are TRBV5-6 and TRBJ1-2; TRBD1 aligns across 7 bases. J was trimmed by 4 bases and V by 4 bases; bases with no gene match: 4. This CDR3 is 13 amino acids long. Per the germline V gene, CDR1 is SGHDT and CDR2 is YYEEEE. CDR3 sequence reads: CASSPYRGYGYTF. CDR3 nucleotides: TGTGCCAGCAGCCCATACAGGGGCTATGGCTACACCTTC.

V gene TRBV5-4 combines with J gene TRBJ2-3, with 11 bases matching TRBD2. V was pared by 0 bases and J by 3 bases, with 9 bases of the junction left unmatched. CDR1 and CDR2 (germline): SGHNT, YYREEE (reference sequence). The CDR3 sequence is 18 residues long. CDR3 residues: CASSLALSGGAGTDTQYF. The CDR3 DNA is TGTGCCAGCAGCTTGGCTCTTAGCGGGGGGGCCGGTACAGATACGCAGTATTTT.

The chain couples TRBV18 to TRBJ2-4; the D gene is possibly TRBD1 (5 bases). This CDR3 has 14 amino acids. V was shortened by 3 bases and J by 7 bases, with 13 bases between the two germline ends. Germline CDR1 and CDR2: KGHSH and LQKENI. In DNA form, the CDR3 reads TGTGCCAGCTCACCGACCTGGGGCAGCAACATTCAGTACTTC. Encoded protein: CASSPTWGSNIQYF.

The V gene is TRBV2, the J gene TRBJ2-5; 7 bases fit TRBD2. The J call may be incorrect, as the DNA end agrees better with TRBJ2-7. The CDR3 has 13 amino acids. Germline loops: CDR1 SNHLY, CDR2 FYNNEI. The CDR3 DNA sequence: TGTGCCGGAGCGGGGACGGCCGCCTACGAGCAGTACTTC. Protein product: CAGAGTAAYEQYF.

The chain employs TRBV7-2 and TRBJ2-7; TRBD1 might be the D (6 bases). Germline assignment: CDR1 SGHTA and CDR2 FQGNSA. The CDR3 loop spans 13 amino acids. Trimming shortened V by 7 bases and J by 6 bases, and 16 bases separated the two germline ends. The CDR3 DNA sequence: TGTGCCAGCACCCAAACAGGGTTGGGCGAGCAGTACTTC. This codes for CASTQTGLGEQYF.

This chain's CDR3 is CASSRGGVTEAFF. CDR3 nucleotide sequence: TGCGCCAGCAGCCGAGGGGGGGTCACTGAAGCTTTCTTT. The V call is TRBV4-1, the J call TRBJ1-1; D is perhaps TRBD1 (6 bases). CDR1 and CDR2 (germline): MGHRA, YSYEKL. The CDR3 is made up of 13 amino acids. Between the trimmed V and J ends, which lost 4 bases and 4 bases, there was a span of 10 bases.

The chain is built from TRBV7-9 and TRBJ2-4; possible D gene TRBD1, 6 bases. The CDR3 totals 15 residues. V was trimmed by 4 bases and J by 1 base, leaving 11 bases between them. Germline V gives CDR1 SEHNR, CDR2 FQNEAQ (reference sequence). The CDR3 is CASSSRDRAKNIQYF. CDR3 bases: TGTGCCAGCAGCTCGAGAGACAGGGCCAAAAACATTCAGTACTTC.

This sequence joins TRBV7-2 and TRBJ2-5; D is ambiguous. With 1 base removed from V and 1 base from J, the gap between germline ends came to 10 bases. CDR3 length: 15 amino acids. From germline, CDR1 is SGHTA and CDR2 FQGNSA. The CDR3 sequence is CASSLGTGFQETQYF. CDR3 DNA: TGTGCCAGCAGCTTAGGAACGGGTTTCCAAGAGACCCAGTACTTC.

The chain has TRBV6-1 and TRBJ2-5; the match to TRBD2 covers 9 bases. Looked up from germline, CDR1 is MNHNS and CDR2 is SASEGT. The J segment lost 5 bases and the V segment lost 4 bases, leaving 8 bases of the junction unmatched. This CDR3 spans 15 amino acids. The CDR3 nucleotides are TGTGCCAGCAGTGGAGCGGGGGGATACACGGAGACCCAGTACTTC. Its protein product is CASSGAGGYTETQYF.

This clone has just one count. The rearrangement joins TRBV2 to TRBJ1-6, with 7 bases lining up with TRBD1. CDR1 is SNHLY and CDR2 is FYNNEI in the germline V gene. The V gene end was trimmed by 0 bases and the J gene end by 10 bases; junction bases not matched to a gene: 6. The CDR3 loop spans 15 amino acids. The CDR3 sequence is CASSEALRQGSPLHF. CDR3 sequence (DNA): TGTGCCAGCAGTGAAGCGTTGAGACAGGGATCACCCCTCCACTTT.